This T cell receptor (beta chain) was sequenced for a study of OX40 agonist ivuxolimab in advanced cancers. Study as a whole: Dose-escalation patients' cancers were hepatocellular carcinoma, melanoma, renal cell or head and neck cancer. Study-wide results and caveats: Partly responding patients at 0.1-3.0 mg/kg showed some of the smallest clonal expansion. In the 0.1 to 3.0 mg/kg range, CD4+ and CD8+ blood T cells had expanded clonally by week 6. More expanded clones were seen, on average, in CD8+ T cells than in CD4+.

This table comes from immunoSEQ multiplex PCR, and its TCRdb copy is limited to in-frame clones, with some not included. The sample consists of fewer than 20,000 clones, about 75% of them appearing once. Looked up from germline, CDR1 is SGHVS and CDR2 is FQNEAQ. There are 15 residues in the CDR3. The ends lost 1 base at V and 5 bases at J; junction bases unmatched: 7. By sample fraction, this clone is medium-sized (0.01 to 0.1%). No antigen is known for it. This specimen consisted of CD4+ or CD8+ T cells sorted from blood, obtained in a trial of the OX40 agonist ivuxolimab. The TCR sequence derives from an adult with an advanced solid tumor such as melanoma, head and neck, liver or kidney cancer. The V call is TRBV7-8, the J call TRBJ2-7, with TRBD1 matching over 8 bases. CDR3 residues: CASSLGGGQGHEQYF. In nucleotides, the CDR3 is TGTGCCAGCAGCTTAGGTGGTGGACAGGGTCACGAGCAGTACTTC.